These 5 T cell receptor beta chains originate from one sample sequenced in a study of T-cell reconstitution after alpha-beta-depleted transplantation in children. Preparation of the TCRbeta library used unique molecular identifiers. TCRdb re-called the PCR reads with MiXCR, one entry per CDR3 protein. The repertoire includes more than 40,000 distinct CDR3 sequences, around 50% of them detected once, and around two fifths sits in the top ten. The sample in question was peripheral blood, obtained before TCRalphabeta/CD19-depleted stem cell transplant. The origin of the receptors is a boy in the first two years of life with SCID, due to receive a stem cell transplant.

V and J are TRBV28 and TRBJ2-7, with D hard to call. V dropped 4 bases and J dropped 0 bases, with 13 bases sitting between them. This CDR3 comprises 15 residues. The V gene's germline CDR1 is MDHEN and CDR2 SYDVKM. The CDR3 coding sequence is TGTGCCAGCAGTTCCCCCTCAACCGTCTCCTACGAGCAGTACTTC. It specifies CASSSPSTVSYEQYF.

The chain has TRBV24-1 and TRBJ2-7; D might be TRBD1 (5 bases). Germline V gives CDR1 KGHDR, CDR2 SFDVKD. This CDR3 is built from 12 residues. V lost 10 bases, J lost 0 bases, and 9 bases lay in between. The CDR3 coding sequence is TGTGCCACTCAGGGAAACTCCTACGAGCAGTACTTC. Its protein product is CATQGNSYEQYF.

The table lists this clonotype with a few counts. This rearrangement joins TRBV6-4 to TRBJ2-1, with 7 bases lining up with TRBD1. Trimming at V came to 6 bases and at J to 0 bases, leaving 5 bases not matched to a gene. The CDR3 covers 15 residues. CDR1 and CDR2 (germline): MRHNA, SNTAGT. This CDR3 is CASSVTGSSYNEQFF. Here the CDR3 DNA reads TGTGCCAGCAGCGTGACAGGGAGCTCCTACAATGAGCAGTTCTTC.

This chain connects TRBV6-5 to TRBJ2-3; 7 nucleotides align to TRBD2. V lost 4 bases and J lost 1; bases outside the gene matches: 5. The CDR3 consists of 15 residues. Germline V gene data show CDR1 as MNHEY and CDR2 as SVGAGI. The CDR3, as DNA: TGTGCCAGCAGTTCCGTTACTAGCGGCACAGATACGCAGTATTTT. Encoded protein: CASSSVTSGTDTQYF.

This clonotype turned up a few times. The rearrangement links TRBV6-5 to TRBJ2-5, with TRBD2 identical over 7 bases. J was trimmed by 3 bases and V by 4 bases; bases with no gene match: 11. CDR1 is MNHEY, CDR2 SVGAGI, per germline. The CDR3 is made up of 16 amino acids. The CDR3 region has the DNA TGTGCCAGCAGTTTACTCCGGGCTAGCGGAAAAGAGACCCAGTACTTC. This gives the protein CASSLLRASGKETQYF.